Sequencing of this T cell receptor (beta chain) was carried out in a study of identical twins. TCRdb used MiXCR to reprocess the 5' RACE reads, holding one entry per CDR3 protein. The table lists about 520,000 distinct CDR3 sequences, about 20% of them singletons, with 0.8% to 1% in the top ten. The ends were cut back, 2 bases at V and 0 bases at J, with 11 bases in the middle. This CDR3 is built from 16 residues. These data also featured in a second study, about T cells expressing NK-cell markers.

The sequenced material came from CD4+ T cells sorted from blood. This TCR was sampled from a woman aged 18-35 years in good health. V and J are TRBV12-3 or TRBV12-4 and TRBJ1-3; D call uncertain. The CDR3 sequence: CASSLMSPGSGNTIYF. The CDR3 DNA sequence: TGTGCCAGCAGTTTAATGTCGCCCGGCTCTGGAAACACCATATATTTT.